Sequencing of this T cell receptor beta chain was carried out in a study of CD8 T cells in ankylosing spondylitis. The sample holds a few counts of this clonotype. What it binds is not known. TCRdb processed the 5' RACE reads anew with MiXCR; each CDR3 protein has one entry. Of 150,000 to 200,000 distinct CDR3 sequences listed, about an eighth are singletons. Per germline, CDR1 ENHRY and CDR2 SYGVKD. The CDR3 runs 15 residues. Trimming cost V 6 bases and J 0 bases, with 14 bases left between them. Notes on the study in general: There was a TCR beta motif, made of several highly homologous variants, that appeared characteristic of ankylosing spondylitis blood.

The sample was blood, either unsorted or a sorted T cell fraction (not recorded which). The clonotype was recovered from a female donor with ankylosing spondylitis or in good health (not recorded which). This chain joins TRBV10-3 and TRBJ1-1, with a tentative D call TRBD1 (5 bases). CDR3 sequence: CAIRRQITMNTEAFF. The CDR3 DNA reads TGTGCCATCAGGCGACAGATTACTATGAACACTGAAGCTTTCTTT.